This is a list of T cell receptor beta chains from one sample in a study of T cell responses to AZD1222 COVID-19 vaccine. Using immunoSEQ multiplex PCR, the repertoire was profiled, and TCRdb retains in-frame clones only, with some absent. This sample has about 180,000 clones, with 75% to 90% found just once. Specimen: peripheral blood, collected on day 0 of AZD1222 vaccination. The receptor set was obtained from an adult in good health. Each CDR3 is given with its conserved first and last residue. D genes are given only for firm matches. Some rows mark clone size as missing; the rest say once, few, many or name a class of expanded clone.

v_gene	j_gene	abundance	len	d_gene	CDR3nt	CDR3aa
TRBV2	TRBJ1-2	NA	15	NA	TGTGCCAGCAGTGAAGCGCTTTCCGGCAGCGGTGGCTACACCTTC	CASSEALSGSGGYTF
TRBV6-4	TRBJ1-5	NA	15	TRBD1	TGTGCCAGCAGTGCCGGGACAGGGGGCAATCAGCCCCAGCATTTT	CASSAGTGGNQPQHF
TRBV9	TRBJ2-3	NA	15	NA	TGTGCCAGCAGCGACCGGGACCCTGGCATTTATACGCAGTATTTT	CASSDRDPGIYTQYF
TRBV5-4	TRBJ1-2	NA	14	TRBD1	TGTGCCAGCAGCCAGGGACAGGGAGGGTATGGCTACACCTTC	CASSQGQGGYGYTF
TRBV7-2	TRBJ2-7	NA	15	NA	TGTGCCAGCAGCCTCCAAAGTGTCGGGGGATACGAGCAGTACTTC	CASSLQSVGGYEQYF
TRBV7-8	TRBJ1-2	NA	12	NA	TGTGCCAGCAGCCCAGGGGTCTATGGCTACACCTTC	CASSPGVYGYTF
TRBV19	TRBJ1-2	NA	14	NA	TGTGCCAGTAGTATAGGAACGGGGGTTCGCGGCTACACCTTC	CASSIGTGVRGYTF
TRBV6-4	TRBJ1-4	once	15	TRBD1	TGTGCCAGCAGTGGCCCGACAGGGGCTAATGAAAAACTGTTTTTT	CASSGPTGANEKLFF
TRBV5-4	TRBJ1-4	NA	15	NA	TGTGCCAGCAGCTTGGCCGGGGTGGAGATTGAAAAACTGTTTTTT	CASSLAGVEIEKLFF
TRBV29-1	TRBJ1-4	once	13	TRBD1	TGCAGCGTGGGGGGACAGCCTGGTGAAAAACTGTTTTTT	CSVGGQPGEKLFF
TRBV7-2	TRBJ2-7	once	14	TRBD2	TGTGCCAGCAGCATGACTAGCGGGGGGCTCGAGCAGTACTTC	CASSMTSGGLEQYF
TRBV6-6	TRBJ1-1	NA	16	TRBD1	TGTGCCAGCAGACGAGACAGGGGTGTTTTAGACACTGAAGCTTTCTTT	CASRRDRGVLDTEAFF
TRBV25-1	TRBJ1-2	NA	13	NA	TGTGCCAGCAGTGACCTAGGGGACTATGGCTACACCTTC	CASSDLGDYGYTF
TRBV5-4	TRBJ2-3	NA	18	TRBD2	TGTGCCAGCCAGCGAGGGACTAGCGGGGGGGCGGGCACAGATACGCAGTATTTT	CASQRGTSGGAGTDTQYF
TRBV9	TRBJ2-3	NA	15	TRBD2	TGTGCCAGCAGCCCAGGACTAGTCTCCACAGATACGCAGTATTTT	CASSPGLVSTDTQYF